The rows below give T cell receptor beta chains drawn from one sample of a study of CD8 T cells in Susac syndrome. MiXCR, run by TCRdb on the immunoSEQ multiplex PCR reads, gives a single entry per CDR3 protein. The sample records some 110,000 distinct CDR3 sequences, around 94% being singletons. The specimen was CD4+ T cells from PBMCs. The receptors shown here come from a human donor in good health. Both conserved end residues are part of each CDR3. The D gene is left open where the match is weak. Only some rows state a clone size, as once, few, many or a class for expanded clones.

v_gene	j_gene	abundance	d_gene	CDR3nt	CDR3aa
TRBV2	TRBJ1-4	-	-	TGTGCCAGCAGTGAAGGGATTCATGAAAAACTGTTTTTT	CASSEGIHEKLFF
TRBV18	TRBJ2-2	-	-	TGTGCCAGCTCGGCAAAGGGGGACACCGGGGAGCTGTTTTTT	CASSAKGDTGELFF
TRBV29-1	TRBJ1-1	-	-	TGCAGCGTCAAGTCCGGGCAATTGAACACTGAAGCTTTCTTT	CSVKSGQLNTEAFF
TRBV5-1	TRBJ2-2	-	TRBD2	TGCGCCAGCAGCTTGCCTAGCGGGAGCGGGAACACCGGGGAGCTGTTTTTT	CASSLPSGSGNTGELFF
TRBV4-2	TRBJ2-2	once	TRBD2	TGTGCCAGCAGCCCGACTAGCGGGAGCCCAAACACCGGGGAGCTGTTTTTT	CASSPTSGSPNTGELFF
TRBV30	TRBJ1-2	-	-	TGTGCCTGGAGTGGGAGGGGCTGGGGTTATGGCTACACCTTC	CAWSGRGWGYGYTF
TRBV20-1	TRBJ2-7	-	TRBD1	TGCAGTGCTAGAGACCCCGCGACAGGGTTCTACGAGCAGTACTTC	CSARDPATGFYEQYF
TRBV6-2/TRBV6-3	TRBJ2-7	-	TRBD2	TGTGCCAGCAGTCCAGGACTAGACTTCTCCTACGAGCAGTACTTC	CASSPGLDFSYEQYF
TRBV3-1	TRBJ2-7	-	TRBD2	TGTGCCAGCAGCCAAGATCAAGCGGGACGGAGCGAGCAGTACTTC	CASSQDQAGRSEQYF
TRBV19	TRBJ2-7	-	-	TGTGCCAGTAGTATTCGGGACATCGCCTACGAGCAGTACTTC	CASSIRDIAYEQYF
TRBV4-1	TRBJ2-2	-	TRBD2	TGCGCCAGCAGCCTACTTGGGCTAGCGGGAGCGAACACCGGGGAGCTGTTTTTT	CASSLLGLAGANTGELFF
TRBV6-2/TRBV6-3	TRBJ2-3	-	-	TGTGCCAGCAGTTTAATGTCAGATACGCAGTATTTT	CASSLMSDTQYF
TRBV7-9	TRBJ1-3	-	-	TGTGCCAGCAGCCAGGGTGGCTCTGGAAACACCATATATTTT	CASSQGGSGNTIYF
TRBV7-2	TRBJ1-2	-	-	TGTGCCAGCAGACCAGCGATGAGGGGGTATGGCTACACCTTC	CASRPAMRGYGYTF
TRBV7-2	TRBJ2-7	-	-	TGTGCCAGCAGCTCCTACTCCTCCGGGGCCTACGAGCAGTACTTC	CASSSYSSGAYEQYF
TRBV29-1	TRBJ2-5	-	-	TGCAGCGTTGGTGAAGGGACGGAGACCCAGTACTTC	CSVGEGTETQYF
TRBV15	TRBJ1-1	-	-	TGTGCCACCAGCAGAGATCGCAGGACTGAAGCTTTCTTT	CATSRDRRTEAFF
TRBV7-9	TRBJ2-5	-	-	TGTGCCAGCAGCTTAGTAGGGTCAGAGACCCAGTACTTC	CASSLVGSETQYF
TRBV20-1	TRBJ1-2	-	-	TGCAGTGCTAGAGTAAATCGGGCGGATGGCTACACCTTC	CSARVNRADGYTF
TRBV27	TRBJ2-2	-	TRBD1	TGTGCCAGCAGTACCGGGACAGGGGGCCCCGGGGAGCTGTTTTTT	CASSTGTGGPGELFF
TRBV20-1	TRBJ2-7	-	-	TGCAGTGCCTCAGGACGTGGGGGGCCACCTCGGAGCGAGCAGTACTTC	CSASGRGGPPRSEQYF
TRBV7-2	TRBJ2-5	-	-	TGTGCCAGCAGCTTAGAGGGGCAGACCCAGTACTTC	CASSLEGQTQYF
TRBV20-1	TRBJ2-1	once	TRBD2	TGCAGTGCTAGAGTGCCTAGCGGGAGCCATGAGCAGTTCTTC	CSARVPSGSHEQFF
TRBV3-1	TRBJ1-1	few	-	TGTGCCAGCACCCGGGACACAGTGAACACTGAAGCTTTCTTT	CASTRDTVNTEAFF
TRBV6-2/TRBV6-3	TRBJ2-2	-	-	TGTGCCAGCAGCCCCTCGGCCGGGGAGCTGTTTTTT	CASSPSAGELFF
TRBV5-4	TRBJ2-1	-	TRBD2	TGTGCCAGCAGCCCGGGGACTAGCGGTTTCAATGAGCAGTTCTTC	CASSPGTSGFNEQFF
TRBV7-2	TRBJ2-5	-	TRBD2	TGTGCCAGCAGGCAAGCTAGCGGGAGGAGGGAGACCCAGTACTTC	CASRQASGRRETQYF
TRBV5-1	TRBJ2-7	-	-	TGCGCCAGCAGCTTCGCGGCGGGCGACGGGGAGCAGTACTTC	CASSFAAGDGEQYF
TRBV5-1	TRBJ2-6	-	-	TGCGCCAGCAGCGTAGTCACAGGGTTTGGGGCCAACGTCCTGACTTTC	CASSVVTGFGANVLTF
TRBV7-9	TRBJ1-2	-	TRBD1	TGTGCCAGCAGCCAGTTGGGGACAGGAGACTATGGCTACACCTTC	CASSQLGTGDYGYTF
TRBV5-1	TRBJ2-7	-	TRBD1	TGCGCCAGCAGCGACCCCGGGACAGTCTACGAGCAGTACTTC	CASSDPGTVYEQYF
TRBV7-2	TRBJ2-7	-	TRBD2	TGTGCCAGCAGCTTATTCCTAGCGGGAGGACAAGAGCAGTACTTC	CASSLFLAGGQEQYF
TRBV7-2	TRBJ1-3	-	-	TGTGCCAGCAGCTTACAGGGGCCCAGAGCCTCTGGAAACACCATATATTTT	CASSLQGPRASGNTIYF
TRBV2	TRBJ2-5	-	TRBD2	TGTGCCAGCAGTGTTTCGACTAGCGGGAGGGCCGGGGTAGAGACCCAGTACTTC	CASSVSTSGRAGVETQYF
TRBV11-2	TRBJ2-1	-	TRBD2	TGTGCCAGCAGCCCCTACTCCGGGACTAGCGACTACAATGAGCAGTTCTTC	CASSPYSGTSDYNEQFF
TRBV7-9	TRBJ1-2	-	-	TGTGCCAGCAGCTTAGCTCCTTCGGGGGTGGATGGCTACACCTTC	CASSLAPSGVDGYTF
TRBV2	TRBJ1-2	once	-	TGTGCCAGCGGTGGCAGTTCTAACTATGGCTACACCTTC	CASGGSSNYGYTF
TRBV7-2	TRBJ2-3	-	-	TGTGCCAGCAGCACTACGTTCTCCTTCACAGATACGCAGTATTTT	CASSTTFSFTDTQYF
TRBV29-1	TRBJ1-1	-	-	TGCAGCGTTGGGGGCATGAGGACTGAAGCTTTCTTT	CSVGGMRTEAFF
TRBV6-2/TRBV6-3	TRBJ2-3	-	-	TGTGCCAGCAGTCCCCCGGGGACGAACCCAGGGCTGGATACGCAGTATTTT	CASSPPGTNPGLDTQYF
TRBV15	TRBJ2-1	-	TRBD2	TGTGCCACCAGCGGAGTTTTGGGACTAGCGAACAATGAGCAGTTCTTC	CATSGVLGLANNEQFF
TRBV6-2/TRBV6-3	TRBJ2-5	-	TRBD1	TGTGCCAGCAGTTCGACCGGGACAGGGAGAGAGACCCAGTACTTC	CASSSTGTGRETQYF
TRBV21-1	TRBJ1-5	-	-	TGTGCCAGCAGCGGGGGGGCTCCAAATCAGCCCCAGCATTTT	CASSGGAPNQPQHF
TRBV2	TRBJ2-5	-	-	TGTGCCAGCAGTGAAGAGGGCGTAAAGACCCAGTACTTC	CASSEEGVKTQYF
TRBV10-3	TRBJ2-4	-	-	TGTGCCATCAGTGAGGACAGCTCCAAAAACATTCAGTACTTC	CAISEDSSKNIQYF
TRBV5-6	TRBJ2-7	once	-	TGTGCCAGCAGCTTGGAGACAGGAGATTATACGTCGGAGCAGTACTTC	CASSLETGDYTSEQYF
TRBV6-6	TRBJ2-7	-	-	TGTGCCAGCAGTTACTCTCCGGGCCCCTACGAGCAGTACTTC	CASSYSPGPYEQYF
TRBV29-1	TRBJ2-1	few	TRBD2	TGCAGCTTCTCTCGGACTAGGTCTTACAATGAGCAGTTTTTC	CSFSRTRSYNEQFF
TRBV30	TRBJ1-1	once	-	TGTGCCTGGAGTGAAGGGATATGGAACACTGAAGCTTTCTTT	CAWSEGIWNTEAFF
TRBV30	TRBJ2-7	-	-	TGTGCCTGGGGAAGCTCCTACGAGCAGTACTTC	CAWGSSYEQYF
TRBV29-1	TRBJ2-5	-	TRBD1	TGCAGCGTTGATAGCCAGGGGGTGGGAGAGACCCAGTACTTC	CSVDSQGVGETQYF